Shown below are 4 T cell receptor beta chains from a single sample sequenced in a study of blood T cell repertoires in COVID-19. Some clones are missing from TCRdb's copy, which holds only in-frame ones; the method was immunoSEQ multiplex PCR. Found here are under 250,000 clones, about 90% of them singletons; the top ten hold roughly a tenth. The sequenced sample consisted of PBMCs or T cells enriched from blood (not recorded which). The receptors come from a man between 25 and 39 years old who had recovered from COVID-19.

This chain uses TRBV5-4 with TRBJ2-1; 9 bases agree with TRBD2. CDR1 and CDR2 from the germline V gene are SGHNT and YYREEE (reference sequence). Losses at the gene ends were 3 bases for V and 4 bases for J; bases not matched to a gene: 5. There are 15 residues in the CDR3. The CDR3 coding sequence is TGTGCCAGCAGCTCCGGGACTAGCCCATACAATGAGCAGTTCTTC. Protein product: CASSSGTSPYNEQFF. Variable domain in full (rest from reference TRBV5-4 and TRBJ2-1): ETGVTQSPTHLIKTRGQQVTLRCSSQSGHNTVSWYQQALGQGPQFIFQYYREEENGRGNFPPRFSGLQFPNYSSELNVNALELDDSALYLCASSSGTSPYNEQFFGPGTRLTVL.

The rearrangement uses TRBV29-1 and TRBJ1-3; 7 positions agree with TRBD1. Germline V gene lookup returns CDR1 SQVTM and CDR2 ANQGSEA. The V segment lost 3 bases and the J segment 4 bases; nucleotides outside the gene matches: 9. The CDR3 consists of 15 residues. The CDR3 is CSVEKDRGPGNTIYF. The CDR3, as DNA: TGCAGCGTTGAGAAGGATAGGGGGCCAGGAAACACCATATATTTT.

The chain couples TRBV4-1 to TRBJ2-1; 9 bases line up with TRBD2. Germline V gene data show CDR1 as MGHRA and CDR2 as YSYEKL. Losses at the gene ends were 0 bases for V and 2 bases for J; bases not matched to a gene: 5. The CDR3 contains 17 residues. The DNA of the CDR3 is TGCGCCAGCAGCCAAGATCCGATAGCGGGGGCCTACAATGAGCAGTTCTTC. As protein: CASSQDPIAGAYNEQFF.

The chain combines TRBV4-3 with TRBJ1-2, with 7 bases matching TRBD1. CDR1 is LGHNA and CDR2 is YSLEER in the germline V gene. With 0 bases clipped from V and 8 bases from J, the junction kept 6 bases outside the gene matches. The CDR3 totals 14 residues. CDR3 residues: CASSQDRGYEGYTF. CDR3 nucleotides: TGCGCCAGCAGCCAAGACAGGGGGTATGAGGGCTACACCTTC.